What follows are 5 T cell receptor beta chains derived from one specimen sequenced in a study of cytomegalovirus exposure and HLA in healthy donors. The PCR contained 60 Vbeta and 13 Jbeta primers. Profiled with immunoSEQ multiplex PCR; TCRdb holds only in-frame clones, not every one. The table has some 180,000 clones, roughly 74% seen once. Sequenced material: PBMCs. Receptor source: a young woman in good health and CMV-seronegative.

The chain couples TRBV25-1 to TRBJ2-2; D is perhaps TRBD1 (5 bases). Trimming pared 3 bases from V and 3 bases from J, leaving 11 bases between. Germline values: CDR1 MGHDK, CDR2 SYGVNS. The CDR3 has 15 residues. CDR3 in amino acids: CASSDDRDYTGELFF. The CDR3 nucleotides read TGTGCCAGCAGTGATGACAGAGATTACACCGGGGAGCTGTTTTTT.

The rearrangement joins TRBV7-2 to TRBJ1-4; a weak D match, TRBD1 (5 bases). The germline V and J ends were trimmed by 2 bases and 5 bases, with 12 bases remaining between them. The CDR3 loop spans 15 amino acids. Germline loops: CDR1 SGHTA, CDR2 FQGNSA. CDR3 DNA sequence: TGTGCCAGCAGCTTAAGCAGGGCGAGAAATGAAAAACTGTTTTTT. It codes for CASSLSRARNEKLFF.

This chain uses TRBV30 with TRBJ1-1; D remains unclear. Germline lookup yields CDR1 GTSNPN and CDR2 SVGIG (reference sequence). The ends were cut back, 5 bases at V and 1 base at J, with 5 bases in the middle. The CDR3 runs to 11 residues. The chain's CDR3 is CAWQANTEAFF. The CDR3 DNA reads as TGTGCCTGGCAAGCGAACACTGAAGCTTTCTTT.

V and J are TRBV5-5 and TRBJ1-4; D unclear. The V end was cut by 4 bases, the J end by 7 bases, with 14 bases between. CDR1 SGHKS and CDR2 YYEKEE come from the germline V gene (reference sequence). The CDR3 loop spans 14 amino acids. CDR3 sequence: CASSVGSGGEKLFF. Written as DNA, the CDR3 is TGTGCCAGCAGCGTTGGAAGTGGAGGTGAAAAACTGTTTTTT.

The chain carries TRBV29-1 and TRBJ1-1; 9 bases are a match to TRBD1. The germline V gene encodes CDR1 SQVTM and CDR2 ANQGSEA. This CDR3 is built from 15 residues. The V segment lost 8 bases and the J segment 0 bases; nucleotides outside the gene matches: 10. The CDR3 DNA is TGCAGCATAGGGGGACAGGGCCCCATGAACACTGAAGCTTTCTTT. Translating gives CSIGGQGPMNTEAFF.